This TCR beta chain originates from a study of T cell responses to AZD1222 COVID-19 vaccine. The CDR3 is made up of 13 amino acids. J lost 6 bases, V lost 8 bases, and 6 bases had no gene match. This clone showed up just once. The repertoire was sequenced with immunoSEQ multiplex PCR; TCRdb's copy has only in-frame clones and lacks some. Of over 150,000 clones in the sample, roughly nine tenths were seen once. Sequences were derived from peripheral blood, sampled on day 0 of AZD1222 vaccination. This chain uses TRBV23-1 with TRBJ1-1; 10 nucleotides line up with TRBD1. TRBV23-1 is placed among ORFs of uncertain function. The source is an adult in good health. The CDR3 DNA reads TGCGCCAGCGAGGGGACAGGGGCCCCTGAAGCTTTCTTT. This encodes CASEGTGAPEAFF.